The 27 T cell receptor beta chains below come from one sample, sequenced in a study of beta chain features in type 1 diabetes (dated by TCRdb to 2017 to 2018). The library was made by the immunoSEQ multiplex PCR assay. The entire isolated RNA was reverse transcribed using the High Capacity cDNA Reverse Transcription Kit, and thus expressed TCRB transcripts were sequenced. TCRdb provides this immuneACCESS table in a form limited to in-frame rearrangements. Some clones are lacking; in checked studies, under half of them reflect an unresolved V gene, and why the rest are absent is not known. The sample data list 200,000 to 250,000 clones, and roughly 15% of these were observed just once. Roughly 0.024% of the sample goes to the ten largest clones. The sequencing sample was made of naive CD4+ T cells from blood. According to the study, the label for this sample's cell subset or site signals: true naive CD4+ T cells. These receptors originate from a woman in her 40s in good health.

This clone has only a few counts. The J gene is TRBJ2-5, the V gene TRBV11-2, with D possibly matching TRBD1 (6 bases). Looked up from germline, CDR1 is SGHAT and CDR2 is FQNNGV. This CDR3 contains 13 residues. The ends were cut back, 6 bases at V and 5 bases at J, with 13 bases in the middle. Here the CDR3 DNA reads TGTGCCAGCAGTCTAGGGGGATACGAGACCCAGTACTTC. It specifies CASSLGGYETQYF.

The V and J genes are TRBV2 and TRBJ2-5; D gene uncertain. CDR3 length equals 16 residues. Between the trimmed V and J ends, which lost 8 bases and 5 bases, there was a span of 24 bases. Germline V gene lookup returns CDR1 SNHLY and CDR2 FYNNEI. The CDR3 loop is CASRLRLIETRETQYF. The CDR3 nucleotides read TGTGCCAGCCGCCTAAGGCTAATAGAGACACGGGAGACCCAGTACTTC.

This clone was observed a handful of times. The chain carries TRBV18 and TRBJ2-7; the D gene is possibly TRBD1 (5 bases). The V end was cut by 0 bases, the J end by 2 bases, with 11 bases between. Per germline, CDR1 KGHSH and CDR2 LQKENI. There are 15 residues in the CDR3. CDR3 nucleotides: TGTGCCAGCTCACCACCGGCCAGGGATGCCTACGAGCAGTACTTC. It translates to CASSPPARDAYEQYF.

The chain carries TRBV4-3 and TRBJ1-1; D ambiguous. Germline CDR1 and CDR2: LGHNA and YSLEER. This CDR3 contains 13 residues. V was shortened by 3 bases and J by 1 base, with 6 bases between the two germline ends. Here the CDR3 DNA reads TGCGCCAGCAGCCAGGGGAGGAACACTGAAGCTTTCTTT. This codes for CASSQGRNTEAFF.

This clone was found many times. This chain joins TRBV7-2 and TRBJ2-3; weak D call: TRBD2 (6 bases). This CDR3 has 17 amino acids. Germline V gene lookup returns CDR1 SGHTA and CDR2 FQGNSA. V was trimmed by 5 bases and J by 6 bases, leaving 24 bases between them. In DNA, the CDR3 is TGTGCCAGCAGCATGCGTCCGACTAGTTTCCGTGACGATACGCAGTATTTT. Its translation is CASSMRPTSFRDDTQYF.

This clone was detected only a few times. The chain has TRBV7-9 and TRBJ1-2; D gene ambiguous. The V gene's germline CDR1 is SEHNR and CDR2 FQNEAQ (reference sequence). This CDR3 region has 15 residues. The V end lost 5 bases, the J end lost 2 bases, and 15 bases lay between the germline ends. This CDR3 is CASSQTRHQNYGYTF. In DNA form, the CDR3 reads TGTGCCAGCAGCCAAACTCGACACCAGAACTATGGCTACACCTTC.

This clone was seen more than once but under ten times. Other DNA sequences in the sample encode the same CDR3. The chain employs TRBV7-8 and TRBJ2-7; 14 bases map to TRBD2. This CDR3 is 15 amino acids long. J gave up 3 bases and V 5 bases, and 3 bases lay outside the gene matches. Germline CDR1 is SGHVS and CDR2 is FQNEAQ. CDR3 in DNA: TGTGCCAGCAGCCTCGGACTAGCGGGGGGCTACGAGCAGTACTTC. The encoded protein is CASSLGLAGGYEQYF.

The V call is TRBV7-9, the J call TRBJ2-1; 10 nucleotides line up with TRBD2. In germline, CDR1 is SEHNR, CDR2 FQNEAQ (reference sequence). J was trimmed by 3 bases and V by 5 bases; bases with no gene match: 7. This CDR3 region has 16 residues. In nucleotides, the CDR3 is TGTGCCAGCAGCGTCTCTAGCGGGGGCATCTACAATGAGCAGTTCTTC. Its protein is CASSVSSGGIYNEQFF.

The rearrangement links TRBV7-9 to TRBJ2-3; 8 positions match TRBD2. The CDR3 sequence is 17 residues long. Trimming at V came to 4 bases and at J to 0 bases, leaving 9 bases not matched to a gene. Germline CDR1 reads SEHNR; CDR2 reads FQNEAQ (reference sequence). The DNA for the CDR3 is TGTGCCAGCAGCTCAACTAGCGGACCGCCTAGCACAGATACGCAGTATTTT. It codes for CASSSTSGPPSTDTQYF.

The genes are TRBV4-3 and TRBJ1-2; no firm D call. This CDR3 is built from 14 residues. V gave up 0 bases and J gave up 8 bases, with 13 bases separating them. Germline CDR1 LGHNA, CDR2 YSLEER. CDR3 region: CASSQDRGGRGYTF. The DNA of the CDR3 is TGCGCCAGCAGCCAAGATCGGGGAGGACGGGGCTACACCTTC.

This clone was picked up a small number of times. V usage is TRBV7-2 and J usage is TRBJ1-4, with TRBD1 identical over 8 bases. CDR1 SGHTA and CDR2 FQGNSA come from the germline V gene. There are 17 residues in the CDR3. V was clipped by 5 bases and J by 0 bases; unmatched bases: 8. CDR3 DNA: TGTGCCAGCAGCCCTCGGACAGGGAGGTCAACTAATGAAAAACTGTTTTTT. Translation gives CASSPRTGRSTNEKLFF. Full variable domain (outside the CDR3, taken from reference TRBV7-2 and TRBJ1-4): GAGVSQSPSNKVTEKGKDVELRCDPISGHTALYWYRQSLGQGLEFLIYFQGNSAPDKSGLPSDRFSAERTGGSVSTLTIQRTQQEDSAVYLCASSPRTGRSTNEKLFFGSGTQLSVL.

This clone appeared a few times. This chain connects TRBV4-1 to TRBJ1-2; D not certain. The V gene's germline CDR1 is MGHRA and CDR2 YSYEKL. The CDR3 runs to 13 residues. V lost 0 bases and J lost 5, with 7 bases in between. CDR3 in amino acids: CASSQDGQYGYTF. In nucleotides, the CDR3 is TGCGCCAGCAGCCAAGATGGGCAGTATGGCTACACCTTC.

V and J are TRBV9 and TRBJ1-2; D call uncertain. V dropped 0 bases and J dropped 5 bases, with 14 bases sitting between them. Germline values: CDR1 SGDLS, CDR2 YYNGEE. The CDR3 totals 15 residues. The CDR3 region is CASSVARETSYGYTF. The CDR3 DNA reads TGTGCCAGCAGCGTAGCGAGGGAAACGTCTTATGGCTACACCTTC. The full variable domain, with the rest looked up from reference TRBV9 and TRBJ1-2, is DSGVTQTPKHLITATGQRVTLRCSPRSGDLSVYWYQQSLDQGLQFLIQYYNGEERAKGNILERFSAQQFPDLHSELNLSSLELGDSALYFCASSVARETSYGYTFGSGTRLTVV.

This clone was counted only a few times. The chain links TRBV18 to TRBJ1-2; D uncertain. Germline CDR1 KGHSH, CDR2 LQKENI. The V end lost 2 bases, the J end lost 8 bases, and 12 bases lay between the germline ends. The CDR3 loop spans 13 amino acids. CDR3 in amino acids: CASSPTQEEGYTF. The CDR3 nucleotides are TGTGCCAGCTCACCAACGCAGGAGGAGGGCTACACCTTC.

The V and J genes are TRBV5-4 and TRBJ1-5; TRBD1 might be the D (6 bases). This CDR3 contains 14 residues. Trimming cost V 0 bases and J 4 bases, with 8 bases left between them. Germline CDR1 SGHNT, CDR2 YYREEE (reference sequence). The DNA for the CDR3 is TGTGCCAGCAGCTTGGCAGGGGCTAATCAGCCCCAGCATTTT. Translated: CASSLAGANQPQHF.

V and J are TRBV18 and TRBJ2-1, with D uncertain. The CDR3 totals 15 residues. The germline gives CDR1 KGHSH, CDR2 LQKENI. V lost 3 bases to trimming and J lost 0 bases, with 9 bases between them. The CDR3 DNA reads TGTGCCAGCTCACCGCTCGCTAGCTCCTACAATGAGCAGTTCTTC. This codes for CASSPLASSYNEQFF. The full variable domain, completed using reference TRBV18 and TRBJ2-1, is NAGVMQNPRHLVRRRGQEARLRCSPMKGHSHVYWYRQLPEEGLKFMVYLQKENIIDESGMPKERFSAEFPKEGPSILRIQQVVRGDSAAYFCASSPLASSYNEQFFGPGTRLTVL.

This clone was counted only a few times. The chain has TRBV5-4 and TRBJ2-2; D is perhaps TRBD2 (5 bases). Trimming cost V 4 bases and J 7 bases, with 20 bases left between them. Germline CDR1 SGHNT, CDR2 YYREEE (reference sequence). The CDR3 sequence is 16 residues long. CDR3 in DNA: TGTGCCAGCAGCCGTGGCGTGAGGTGGGAGAACGGGGAGCTGTTTTTT. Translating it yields CASSRGVRWENGELFF.

The CDR3 region is CASTATSGPIKQFF. CDR3 coding DNA: TGTGCCAGTACCGCGACTAGCGGCCCAATAAAGCAGTTCTTC. This rearrangement joins TRBV19 to TRBJ2-1; 9 positions agree with TRBD2. V shed 7 bases and J 11 bases; nucleotides not matched to a gene: 12. Germline V gene sequence: CDR1 LNHDA, CDR2 SQIVND (reference sequence). The CDR3 sequence is 14 residues long.

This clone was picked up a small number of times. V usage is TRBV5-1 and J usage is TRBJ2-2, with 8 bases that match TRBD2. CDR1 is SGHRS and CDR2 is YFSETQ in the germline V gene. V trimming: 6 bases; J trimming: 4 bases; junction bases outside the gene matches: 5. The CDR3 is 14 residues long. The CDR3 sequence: CASTARGGTGELFF. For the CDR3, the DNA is TGCGCCAGCACCGCTCGGGGGGGCACCGGGGAGCTGTTTTTT.

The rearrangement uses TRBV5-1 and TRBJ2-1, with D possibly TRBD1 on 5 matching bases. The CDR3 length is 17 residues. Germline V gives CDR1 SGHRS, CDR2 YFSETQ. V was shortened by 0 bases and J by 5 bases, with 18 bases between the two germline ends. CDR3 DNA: TGCGCCAGCAGCTTGGCCAAAGGGGCAGGTACGGACAATGAGCAGTTCTTC. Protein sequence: CASSLAKGAGTDNEQFF.

CDR3 nucleotide sequence: TGTGCCAGCAGCTTGCCGGGACGCGCCGCGGGATACTCTGGAAACACCATATATTTT. Encoded protein: CASSLPGRAAGYSGNTIYF. The chain has TRBV7-2 and TRBJ1-3; possibly TRBD1 for D (5 bases). This CDR3 comprises 19 residues. The germline V gene has CDR1 SGHTA and CDR2 FQGNSA. V was clipped by 3 bases and J by 0 bases, with 21 bases between them.

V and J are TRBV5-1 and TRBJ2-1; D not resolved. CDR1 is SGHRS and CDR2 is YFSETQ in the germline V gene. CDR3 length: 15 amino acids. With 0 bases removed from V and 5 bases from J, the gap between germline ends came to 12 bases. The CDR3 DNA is TGCGCCAGCAGCTTGGCTAGAAGCGTCAACAATGAGCAGTTCTTC. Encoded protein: CASSLARSVNNEQFF.

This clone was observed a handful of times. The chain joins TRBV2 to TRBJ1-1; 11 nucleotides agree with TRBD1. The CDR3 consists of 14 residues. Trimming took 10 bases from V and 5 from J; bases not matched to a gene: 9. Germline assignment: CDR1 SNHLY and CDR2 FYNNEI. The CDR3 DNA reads TGTGCCAACGGAGGACAGGGGGCGCTTACTGAAGCTTTCTTT. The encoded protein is CANGGQGALTEAFF.

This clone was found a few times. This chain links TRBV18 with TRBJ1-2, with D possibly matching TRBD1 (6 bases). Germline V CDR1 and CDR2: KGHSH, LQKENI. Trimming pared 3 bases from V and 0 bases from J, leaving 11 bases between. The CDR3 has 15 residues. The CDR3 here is CASSPRGQSNYGYTF. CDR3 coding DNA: TGTGCCAGCTCACCGCGTGGACAGTCTAACTATGGCTACACCTTC. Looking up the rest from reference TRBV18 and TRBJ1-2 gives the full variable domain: NAGVMQNPRHLVRRRGQEARLRCSPMKGHSHVYWYRQLPEEGLKFMVYLQKENIIDESGMPKERFSAEFPKEGPSILRIQQVVRGDSAAYFCASSPRGQSNYGYTFGSGTRLTVV.

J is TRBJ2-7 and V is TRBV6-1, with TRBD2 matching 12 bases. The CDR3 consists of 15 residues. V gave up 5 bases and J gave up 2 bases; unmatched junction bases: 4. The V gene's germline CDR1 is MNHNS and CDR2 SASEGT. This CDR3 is CASSTSGGKTYEQYF. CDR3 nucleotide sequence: TGTGCCAGCAGTACTAGCGGGGGGAAGACCTACGAGCAGTACTTC.

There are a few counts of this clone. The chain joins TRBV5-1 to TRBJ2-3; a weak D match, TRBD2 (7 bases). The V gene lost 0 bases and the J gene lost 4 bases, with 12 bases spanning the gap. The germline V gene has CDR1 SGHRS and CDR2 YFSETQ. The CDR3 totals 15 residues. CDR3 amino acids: CASSLGGGPADTQYF. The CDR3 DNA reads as TGCGCCAGCAGCTTGGGGGGGGGCCCCGCAGATACGCAGTATTTT.

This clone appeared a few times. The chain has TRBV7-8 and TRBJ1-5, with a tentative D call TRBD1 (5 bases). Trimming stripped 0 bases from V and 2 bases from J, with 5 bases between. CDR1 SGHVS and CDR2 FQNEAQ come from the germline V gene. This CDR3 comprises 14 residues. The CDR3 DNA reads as TGTGCCAGCAGCTTAGCAGGGGGCAATCAGCCCCAGCATTTT. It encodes CASSLAGGNQPQHF.